The 12 T cell receptor beta chains in this list originate from one sample, sequenced in a study of glioma-infiltrating T cells. TCR alpha and beta CDR3 regions were amplified from RNA using iRepertoire nested multiplex PCR. TCRdb re-derived calls from the multiplex PCR reads in MiXCR, one entry per CDR3 protein. This sample has roughly 200,000 distinct CDR3 sequences, with 25% to 35% found just once. Material for sequencing was glioma tissue, nonneoplastic brain tissue, or PBMCs (not recorded which). Receptors were obtained from a human donor with low-grade glioma or glioblastoma, undergoing nonglioma brain surgery, or in good health (not recorded which).

The chain employs TRBV27 and TRBJ1-1; no clear D gene. The V gene lost 6 bases and the J gene lost 7 bases, with 18 bases spanning the gap. The CDR3 has 14 residues. Germline CDR1 reads MNHEY; CDR2 reads SMNVEV (reference sequence). The CDR3 sequence is CASSFRKGPGEAFF. The CDR3 DNA is TGTGCCAGCAGCTTCAGGAAAGGCCCTGGTGAAGCTTTCTTT.

The table lists this clonotype with many counts. The CDR3 DNA reads TGTGCCAGCAGCAGGGGGGGCGGAAGCACCATAAACACTGAAGCTTTCTTT. Residues: CASSRGGGSTINTEAFF. V gene TRBV11-3 combines with J gene TRBJ1-1, with a weak D call TRBD1 (6 bases). The CDR3 contains 17 residues. The V end was cut by 5 bases, the J end by 2 bases, with 21 bases between. Germline loops: CDR1 SGHNT, CDR2 YENEEA.

V gene TRBV7-9 combines with J gene TRBJ2-1; TRBD2 agrees at 10 bases. The CDR3 is 23 amino acids. Germline V gives CDR1 SEHNR, CDR2 FQNEAQ (reference sequence). V dropped 5 bases and J dropped 2; count of bases not matched to a gene: 27. This CDR3 reads CASSPRPSASGGYWENPYNEQFF. CDR3 sequence (DNA): TGTGCCAGCAGCCCCCGACCTTCGGCTAGCGGGGGATATTGGGAGAACCCCTACAATGAGCAGTTCTTC.

This clonotype was observed many times. This chain connects TRBV11-2 to TRBJ1-5; D not resolved. The ends were cut back, 4 bases at V and 4 bases at J, with 11 bases in the middle. The CDR3 is made up of 14 amino acids. CDR1 SGHAT and CDR2 FQNNGV come from the germline V gene. As DNA, the CDR3 is TGTGCCAGCAGCTATGGACCGGGAAATCAGCCCCAGCATTTT. As protein: CASSYGPGNQPQHF.

This clonotype was seen a few times. The V and J genes are TRBV12-5 and TRBJ2-1; D uncertain. This CDR3 has 13 amino acids. CDR1 LGHNT and CDR2 FRNRAP come from the germline V gene. V was clipped by 5 bases and J by 8 bases, with 13 bases between them. CDR3 amino acids: CASGDPRMDEQFF. CDR3 bases: TGTGCTAGTGGTGATCCTCGCATGGATGAGCAGTTCTTC.

Concerning this clonotype itself: A read error may account for a junction end that differs from germline. The chain joins TRBV7-9 to TRBJ2-1; D not resolved. CDR3 length: 17 amino acids. CDR1 and CDR2 (germline): SEHNR, FQNEAQ (reference sequence). The CDR3 DNA reads as TGTGCCGGCAGCCAAACCCTCGGGCGGATCTCCTACAATGAGCAGTTCTTC. This translates into CAGSQTLGRISYNEQFF. The whole variable domain, filled in from reference TRBV7-9 and TRBJ2-1, reads DTGVSQNPRHKITKRGQNVTFRCDPISEHNRLYWYRQTLGQGPEFLTYFQNEAQLEKSRLLSDRFSAERPKGSFSTLEIQRTEQGDSAMYLCAGSQTLGRISYNEQFFGPGTRLTVL.

The CDR3 DNA follows: TGTGCCAGCAGACTAAACGCGGGAAGGGACACTGAAGCTTTCTTT. It translates to CASRLNAGRDTEAFF. The rearrangement joins TRBV14 to TRBJ1-1, with unresolved D. This CDR3 region has 15 residues. Germline V gene data show CDR1 as SGHDN and CDR2 as FVKESK. Trimming left V 6 bases short and J 3 bases short, with 17 bases between.

The table lists this clonotype with a count of one. The chain carries TRBV5-1 and TRBJ2-2; the match to TRBD2 covers 10 bases. Germline assignment: CDR1 SGHRS and CDR2 YFSETQ. CDR3 size: 17 residues. V trimming: 3 bases; J trimming: 3 bases; junction bases outside the gene matches: 8. Here the CDR3 reads CASSSDLAGGDTGELFF. DNA of the CDR3: TGCGCCAGCAGCTCGGACTTAGCGGGAGGTGACACCGGGGAGCTGTTTTTT.

A note on this clonotype: Compared with germline, one end of the junction differs, possibly owing to a read error. This chain joins TRBV27 and TRBJ2-5; either TRBD1 or TRBD2 may fit D (5 bases each). CDR3 length equals 13 residues. Germline assignment: CDR1 MNHEY and CDR2 SMNVEV (reference sequence). DNA of the CDR3: TGTGCCAGCGCTAGCAGGGCCTTAGAGACCAAGTACTTC. As protein: CASASRALETKYF.

This clonotype has just a few counts. The CDR3 sequence is CASSSNGVTNWETQYF. The CDR3 region has the DNA TGCGCCAGCAGCTCTAACGGTGTTACAAATTGGGAGACCCAGTACTTC. V and J are TRBV5-1 and TRBJ2-5, with unresolved D. V shed 3 bases and J shed 5 bases, with 20 bases lying between them. Germline V gene lookup returns CDR1 SGHRS and CDR2 YFSETQ. CDR3 length equals 16 residues.

The chain combines TRBV20-1 with TRBJ2-1, with no clear D. Germline loops: CDR1 DFQATT, CDR2 SNEGSKA (reference sequence). The CDR3 runs to 14 residues. V shed 6 bases and J shed 6 bases, with 18 bases lying between them. As DNA, the CDR3 is TGCAGTGCCAGCAGGCCTCAACCGGGCAATGAGCAGTTCTTC. Protein product: CSASRPQPGNEQFF.

The chain couples TRBV19 to TRBJ2-1, with TRBD2 identical over 8 bases. Trimming at V came to 3 bases and at J to 6 bases, leaving 7 bases not matched to a gene. Germline V lookup: CDR1 LNHDA, CDR2 SQIVND (reference sequence). This CDR3 has 15 amino acids. The CDR3 spells CASSIATSGVNEQFF. The DNA for the CDR3 is TGTGCCAGTAGTATTGCAACTAGCGGAGTCAATGAGCAGTTCTTC.